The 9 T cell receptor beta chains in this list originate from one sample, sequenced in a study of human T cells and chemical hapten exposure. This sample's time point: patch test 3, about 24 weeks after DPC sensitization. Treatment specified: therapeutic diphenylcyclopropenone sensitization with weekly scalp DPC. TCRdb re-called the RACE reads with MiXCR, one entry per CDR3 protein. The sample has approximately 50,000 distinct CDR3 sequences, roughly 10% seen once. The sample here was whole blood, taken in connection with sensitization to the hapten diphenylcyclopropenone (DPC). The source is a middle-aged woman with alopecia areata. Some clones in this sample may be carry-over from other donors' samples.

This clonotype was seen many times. The CDR3 sequence: CASTLRSGTYSPLHF. CDR3 DNA sequence: TGCGCCAGCACCCTGAGAAGCGGGACCTATTCACCCCTCCACTTT. The chain is built from TRBV4-1 and TRBJ1-6, with D possibly being TRBD1 (5 bases). The CDR3 runs to 15 residues. The ends were cut back, 7 bases at V and 8 bases at J, with 18 bases in the middle. CDR1 is MGHRA and CDR2 is YSYEKL in the germline V gene.

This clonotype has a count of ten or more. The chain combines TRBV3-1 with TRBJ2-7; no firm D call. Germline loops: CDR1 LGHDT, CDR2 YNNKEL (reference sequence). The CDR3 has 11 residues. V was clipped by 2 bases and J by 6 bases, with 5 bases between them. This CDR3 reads CASSQSTEQYF. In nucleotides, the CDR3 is TGTGCCAGCAGCCAAAGCACCGAGCAGTACTTC.

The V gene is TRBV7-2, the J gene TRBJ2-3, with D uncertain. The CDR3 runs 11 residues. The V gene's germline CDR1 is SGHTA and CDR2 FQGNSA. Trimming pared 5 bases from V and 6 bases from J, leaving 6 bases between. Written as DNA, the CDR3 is TGTGCCAGCAGCCTAAGGGATACGCAGTATTTT. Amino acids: CASSLRDTQYF.

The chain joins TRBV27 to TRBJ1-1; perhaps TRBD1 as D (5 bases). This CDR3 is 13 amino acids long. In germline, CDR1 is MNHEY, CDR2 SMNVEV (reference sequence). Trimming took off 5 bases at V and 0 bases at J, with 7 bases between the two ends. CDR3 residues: CASSVGVNTEAFF. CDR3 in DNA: TGTGCCAGCAGTGTAGGGGTGAACACTGAAGCTTTCTTT.

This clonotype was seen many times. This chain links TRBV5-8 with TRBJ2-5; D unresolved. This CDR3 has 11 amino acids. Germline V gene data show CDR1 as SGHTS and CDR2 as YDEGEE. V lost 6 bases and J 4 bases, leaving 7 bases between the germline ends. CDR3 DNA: TGTGCCAGCACCTCTTCAGAGACCCAGTACTTC. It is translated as CASTSSETQYF.

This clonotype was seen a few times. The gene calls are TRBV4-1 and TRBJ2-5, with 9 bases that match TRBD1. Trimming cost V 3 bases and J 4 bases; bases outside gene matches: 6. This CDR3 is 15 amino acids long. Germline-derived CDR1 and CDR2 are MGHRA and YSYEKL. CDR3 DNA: TGCGCCAGCAGCCAGTACAGGGGGCGCGGAGAGACCCAGTACTTC. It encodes CASSQYRGRGETQYF.

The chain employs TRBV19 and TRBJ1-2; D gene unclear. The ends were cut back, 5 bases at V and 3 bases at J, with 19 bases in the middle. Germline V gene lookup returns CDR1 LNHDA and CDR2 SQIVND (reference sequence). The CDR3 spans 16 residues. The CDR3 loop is CASSDTGRLLDYGYTF. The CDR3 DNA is TGTGCCAGTAGTGACACTGGACGGCTATTGGACTATGGCTACACCTTC.

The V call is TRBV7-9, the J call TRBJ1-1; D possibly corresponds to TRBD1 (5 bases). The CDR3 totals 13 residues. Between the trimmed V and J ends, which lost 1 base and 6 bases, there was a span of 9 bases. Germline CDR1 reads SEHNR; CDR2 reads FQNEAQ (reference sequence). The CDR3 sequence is CASSLGQPPEAFF. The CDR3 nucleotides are TGTGCCAGCAGCTTAGGACAGCCACCTGAAGCTTTCTTT.

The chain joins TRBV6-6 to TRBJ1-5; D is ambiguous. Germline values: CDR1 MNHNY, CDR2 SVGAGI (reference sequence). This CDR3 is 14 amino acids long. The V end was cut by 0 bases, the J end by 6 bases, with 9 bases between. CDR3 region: CASSYSRASQPQHF. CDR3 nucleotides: TGTGCCAGCAGTTACTCGAGGGCGAGTCAGCCCCAGCATTTT.